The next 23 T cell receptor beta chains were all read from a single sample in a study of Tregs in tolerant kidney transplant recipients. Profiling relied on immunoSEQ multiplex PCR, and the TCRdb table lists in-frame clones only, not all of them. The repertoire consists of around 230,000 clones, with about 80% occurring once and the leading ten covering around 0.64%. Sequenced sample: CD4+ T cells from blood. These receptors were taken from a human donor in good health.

CDR3 sequence: CASSESGRLVTQYF. The CDR3 DNA reads as TGTGCCAGCAGTGAGAGCGGGAGGTTGGTGACCCAGTACTTC. The chain carries TRBV6-1 and TRBJ2-5; 9 bases align to TRBD2. V shed 3 bases and J 7 bases; nucleotides not matched to a gene: 6. There are 14 residues in the CDR3. The germline gives CDR1 MNHNS, CDR2 SASEGT.

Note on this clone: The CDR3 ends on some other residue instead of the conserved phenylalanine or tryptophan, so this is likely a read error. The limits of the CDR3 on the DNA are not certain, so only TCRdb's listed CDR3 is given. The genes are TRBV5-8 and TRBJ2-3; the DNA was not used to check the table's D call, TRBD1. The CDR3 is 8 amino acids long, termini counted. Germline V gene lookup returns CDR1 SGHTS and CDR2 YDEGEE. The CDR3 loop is CASSFGQK.

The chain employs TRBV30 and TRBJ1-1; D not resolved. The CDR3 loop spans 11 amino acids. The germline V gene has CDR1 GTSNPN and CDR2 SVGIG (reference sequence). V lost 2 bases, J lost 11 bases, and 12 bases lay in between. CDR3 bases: TGTGCCTGGAGTTTCGAGCTTAGGGCTTTCTTT. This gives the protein CAWSFELRAFF. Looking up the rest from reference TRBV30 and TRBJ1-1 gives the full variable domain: SQTIHQWPATLVQPVGSPLSLECTVEGTSNPNLYWYRQAAGRGLQLLFYSVGIGQISSEVPQNLSASRPQDRQFILSSKKLLLSDSGFYLCAWSFELRAFFGQGTRLTVV.

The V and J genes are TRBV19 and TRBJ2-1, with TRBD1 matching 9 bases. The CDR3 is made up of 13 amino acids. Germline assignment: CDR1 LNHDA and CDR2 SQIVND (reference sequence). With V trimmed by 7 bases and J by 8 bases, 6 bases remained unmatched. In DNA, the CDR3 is TGTGCCAGTACCAAGACAGGGGGTTATGAGCAGTTCTTC. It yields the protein CASTKTGGYEQFF.

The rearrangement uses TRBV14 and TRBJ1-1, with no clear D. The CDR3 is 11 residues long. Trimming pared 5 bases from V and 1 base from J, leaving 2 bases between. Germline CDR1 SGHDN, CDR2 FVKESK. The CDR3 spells CASSKNTEAFF. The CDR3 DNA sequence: TGTGCCAGCAGCAAGAACACTGAAGCTTTCTTT.

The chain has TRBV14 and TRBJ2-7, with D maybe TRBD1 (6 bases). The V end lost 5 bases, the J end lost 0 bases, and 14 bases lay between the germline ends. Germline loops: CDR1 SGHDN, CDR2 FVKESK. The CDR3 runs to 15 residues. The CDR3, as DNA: TGTGCCAGCAGCGCAAGTCGGGACACCTCCTACGAGCAGTACTTC. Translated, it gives CASSASRDTSYEQYF. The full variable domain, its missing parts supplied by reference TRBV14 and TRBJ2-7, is EAGVTQFPSHSVIEKGQTVTLRCDPISGHDNLYWYRRVMGKEIKFLLHFVKESKQDESGMPNNRFLAERTGGTYSTLKVQPAELEDSGVYFCASSASRDTSYEQYFGPGTRLTVT.

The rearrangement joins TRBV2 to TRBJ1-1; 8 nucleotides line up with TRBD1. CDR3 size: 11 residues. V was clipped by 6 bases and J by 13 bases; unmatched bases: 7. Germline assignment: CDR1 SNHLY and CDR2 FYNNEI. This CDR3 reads CASRRETGVFF. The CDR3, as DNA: TGTGCCAGCAGGAGAGAGACAGGGGTTTTCTTT.

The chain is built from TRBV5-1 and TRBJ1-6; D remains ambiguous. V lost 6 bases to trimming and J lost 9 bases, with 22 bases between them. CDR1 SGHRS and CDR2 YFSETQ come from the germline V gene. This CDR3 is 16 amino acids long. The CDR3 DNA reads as TGCGCCAGCAATCCTGAACCGGGAGGCAATTCTTCACCCCTCCACTTT. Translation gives CASNPEPGGNSSPLHF.

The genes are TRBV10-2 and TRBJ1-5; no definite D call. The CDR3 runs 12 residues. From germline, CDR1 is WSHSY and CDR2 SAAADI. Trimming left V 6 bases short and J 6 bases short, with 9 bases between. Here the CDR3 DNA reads TGCGCCAGCAGCGAGGTGGCTCAGCCCCAGCATTTT. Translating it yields CASSEVAQPQHF.

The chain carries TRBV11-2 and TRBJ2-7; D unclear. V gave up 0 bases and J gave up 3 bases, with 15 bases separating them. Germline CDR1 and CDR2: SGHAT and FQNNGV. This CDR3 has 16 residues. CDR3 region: CASSLDLGSHSYEQYF. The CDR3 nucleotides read TGTGCCAGCAGCTTAGATCTCGGCAGTCATAGCTACGAGCAGTACTTC.

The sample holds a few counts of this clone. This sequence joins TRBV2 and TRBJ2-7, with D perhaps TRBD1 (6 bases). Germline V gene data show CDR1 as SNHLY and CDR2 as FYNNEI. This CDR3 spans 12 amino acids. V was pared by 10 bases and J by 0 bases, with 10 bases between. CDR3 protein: CATSRGSYEQYF. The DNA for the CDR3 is TGTGCCACGTCCAGGGGCTCCTACGAGCAGTACTTC.

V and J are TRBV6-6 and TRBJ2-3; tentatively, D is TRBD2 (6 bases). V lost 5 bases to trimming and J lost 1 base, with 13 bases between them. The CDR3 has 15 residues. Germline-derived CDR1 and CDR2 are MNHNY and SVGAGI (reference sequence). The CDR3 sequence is CASSPGGDGTDTQYF. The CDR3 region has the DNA TGTGCCAGCAGTCCCGGGGGTGACGGCACAGATACGCAGTATTTT.

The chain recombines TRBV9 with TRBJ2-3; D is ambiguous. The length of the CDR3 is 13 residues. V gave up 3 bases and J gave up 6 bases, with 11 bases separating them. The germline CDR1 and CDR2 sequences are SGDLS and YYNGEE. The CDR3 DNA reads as TGTGCCAGCAGCGCCGGCCCCTCCGATACGCAGTATTTT. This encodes CASSAGPSDTQYF.

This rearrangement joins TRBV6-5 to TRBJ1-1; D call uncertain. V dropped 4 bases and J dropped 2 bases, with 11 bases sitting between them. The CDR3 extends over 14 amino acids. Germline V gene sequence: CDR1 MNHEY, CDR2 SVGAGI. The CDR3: CASSWQRGNTEAFF. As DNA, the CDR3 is TGTGCCAGCAGTTGGCAGCGGGGTAACACTGAAGCTTTCTTT.

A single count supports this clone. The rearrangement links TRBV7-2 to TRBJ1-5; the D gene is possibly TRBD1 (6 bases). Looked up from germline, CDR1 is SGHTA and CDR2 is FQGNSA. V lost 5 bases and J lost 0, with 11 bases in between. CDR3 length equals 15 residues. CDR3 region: CASSPRGPSNQPQHF. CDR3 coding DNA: TGTGCCAGCAGCCCCAGGGGCCCTAGCAATCAGCCCCAGCATTTT.

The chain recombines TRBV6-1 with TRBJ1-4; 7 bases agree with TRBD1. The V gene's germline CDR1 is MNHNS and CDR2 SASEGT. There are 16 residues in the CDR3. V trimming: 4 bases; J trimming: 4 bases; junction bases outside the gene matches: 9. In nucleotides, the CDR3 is TGTGCCAGCAGTGTACAATTCGGGACAGATAATGAAAAACTGTTTTTT. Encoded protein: CASSVQFGTDNEKLFF.

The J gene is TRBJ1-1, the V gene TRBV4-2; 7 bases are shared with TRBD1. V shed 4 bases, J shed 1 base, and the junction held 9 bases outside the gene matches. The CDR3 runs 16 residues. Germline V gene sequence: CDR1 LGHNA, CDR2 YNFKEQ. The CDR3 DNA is TGTGCCAGCAGCCCCCTTAGGGACAGCTCGAACACTGAAGCTTTCTTT. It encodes CASSPLRDSSNTEAFF.

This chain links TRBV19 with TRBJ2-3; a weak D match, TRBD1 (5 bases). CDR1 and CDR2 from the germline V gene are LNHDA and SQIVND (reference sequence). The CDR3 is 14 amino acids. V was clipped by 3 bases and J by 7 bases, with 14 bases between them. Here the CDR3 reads CASSIPGNQHTQYF. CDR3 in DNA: TGTGCCAGTAGTATCCCAGGGAATCAACATACGCAGTATTTT.

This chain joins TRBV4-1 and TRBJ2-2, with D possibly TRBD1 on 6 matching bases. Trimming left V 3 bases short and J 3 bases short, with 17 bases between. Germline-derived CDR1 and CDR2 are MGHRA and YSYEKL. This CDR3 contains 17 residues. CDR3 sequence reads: CASSQVFMGAYTGELFF. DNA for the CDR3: TGCGCCAGCAGCCAGGTCTTTATGGGGGCGTACACCGGGGAGCTGTTTTTT.

The CDR3 sequence is CAIRPGEAGSAYEQYF. The CDR3 DNA reads TGTGCCATCAGACCGGGCGAAGCAGGGAGCGCCTACGAGCAGTACTTC. The chain joins TRBV10-3 to TRBJ2-7; D is tentatively TRBD1 or TRBD2 (5 bases each). CDR1 and CDR2 (germline): ENHRY, SYGVKD. Trimming cost V 6 bases and J 2 bases, with 20 bases left between them. The CDR3 spans 16 residues.

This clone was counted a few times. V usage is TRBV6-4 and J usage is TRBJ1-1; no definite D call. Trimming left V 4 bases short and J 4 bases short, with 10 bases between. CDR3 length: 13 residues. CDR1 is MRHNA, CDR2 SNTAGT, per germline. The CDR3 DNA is TGTGCCAGCAGTGGACGGGTGGGCACTGAAGCTTTCTTT. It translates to CASSGRVGTEAFF.

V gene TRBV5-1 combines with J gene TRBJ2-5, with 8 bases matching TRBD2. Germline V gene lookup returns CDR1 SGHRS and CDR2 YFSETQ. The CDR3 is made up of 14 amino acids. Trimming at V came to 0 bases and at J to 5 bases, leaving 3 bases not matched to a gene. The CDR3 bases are TGCGCCAGCAGCTTGGGGACTAGCTACGAGACCCAGTACTTC. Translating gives CASSLGTSYETQYF.

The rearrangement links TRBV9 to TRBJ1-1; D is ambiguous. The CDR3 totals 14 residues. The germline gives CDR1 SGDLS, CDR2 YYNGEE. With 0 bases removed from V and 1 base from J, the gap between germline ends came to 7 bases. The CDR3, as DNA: TGTGCCAGCAGCGTAGGCTCAGCGAACACTGAAGCTTTCTTT. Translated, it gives CASSVGSANTEAFF. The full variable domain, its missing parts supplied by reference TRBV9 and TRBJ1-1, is DSGVTQTPKHLITATGQRVTLRCSPRSGDLSVYWYQQSLDQGLQFLIQYYNGEERAKGNILERFSAQQFPDLHSELNLSSLELGDSALYFCASSVGSANTEAFFGQGTRLTVV.